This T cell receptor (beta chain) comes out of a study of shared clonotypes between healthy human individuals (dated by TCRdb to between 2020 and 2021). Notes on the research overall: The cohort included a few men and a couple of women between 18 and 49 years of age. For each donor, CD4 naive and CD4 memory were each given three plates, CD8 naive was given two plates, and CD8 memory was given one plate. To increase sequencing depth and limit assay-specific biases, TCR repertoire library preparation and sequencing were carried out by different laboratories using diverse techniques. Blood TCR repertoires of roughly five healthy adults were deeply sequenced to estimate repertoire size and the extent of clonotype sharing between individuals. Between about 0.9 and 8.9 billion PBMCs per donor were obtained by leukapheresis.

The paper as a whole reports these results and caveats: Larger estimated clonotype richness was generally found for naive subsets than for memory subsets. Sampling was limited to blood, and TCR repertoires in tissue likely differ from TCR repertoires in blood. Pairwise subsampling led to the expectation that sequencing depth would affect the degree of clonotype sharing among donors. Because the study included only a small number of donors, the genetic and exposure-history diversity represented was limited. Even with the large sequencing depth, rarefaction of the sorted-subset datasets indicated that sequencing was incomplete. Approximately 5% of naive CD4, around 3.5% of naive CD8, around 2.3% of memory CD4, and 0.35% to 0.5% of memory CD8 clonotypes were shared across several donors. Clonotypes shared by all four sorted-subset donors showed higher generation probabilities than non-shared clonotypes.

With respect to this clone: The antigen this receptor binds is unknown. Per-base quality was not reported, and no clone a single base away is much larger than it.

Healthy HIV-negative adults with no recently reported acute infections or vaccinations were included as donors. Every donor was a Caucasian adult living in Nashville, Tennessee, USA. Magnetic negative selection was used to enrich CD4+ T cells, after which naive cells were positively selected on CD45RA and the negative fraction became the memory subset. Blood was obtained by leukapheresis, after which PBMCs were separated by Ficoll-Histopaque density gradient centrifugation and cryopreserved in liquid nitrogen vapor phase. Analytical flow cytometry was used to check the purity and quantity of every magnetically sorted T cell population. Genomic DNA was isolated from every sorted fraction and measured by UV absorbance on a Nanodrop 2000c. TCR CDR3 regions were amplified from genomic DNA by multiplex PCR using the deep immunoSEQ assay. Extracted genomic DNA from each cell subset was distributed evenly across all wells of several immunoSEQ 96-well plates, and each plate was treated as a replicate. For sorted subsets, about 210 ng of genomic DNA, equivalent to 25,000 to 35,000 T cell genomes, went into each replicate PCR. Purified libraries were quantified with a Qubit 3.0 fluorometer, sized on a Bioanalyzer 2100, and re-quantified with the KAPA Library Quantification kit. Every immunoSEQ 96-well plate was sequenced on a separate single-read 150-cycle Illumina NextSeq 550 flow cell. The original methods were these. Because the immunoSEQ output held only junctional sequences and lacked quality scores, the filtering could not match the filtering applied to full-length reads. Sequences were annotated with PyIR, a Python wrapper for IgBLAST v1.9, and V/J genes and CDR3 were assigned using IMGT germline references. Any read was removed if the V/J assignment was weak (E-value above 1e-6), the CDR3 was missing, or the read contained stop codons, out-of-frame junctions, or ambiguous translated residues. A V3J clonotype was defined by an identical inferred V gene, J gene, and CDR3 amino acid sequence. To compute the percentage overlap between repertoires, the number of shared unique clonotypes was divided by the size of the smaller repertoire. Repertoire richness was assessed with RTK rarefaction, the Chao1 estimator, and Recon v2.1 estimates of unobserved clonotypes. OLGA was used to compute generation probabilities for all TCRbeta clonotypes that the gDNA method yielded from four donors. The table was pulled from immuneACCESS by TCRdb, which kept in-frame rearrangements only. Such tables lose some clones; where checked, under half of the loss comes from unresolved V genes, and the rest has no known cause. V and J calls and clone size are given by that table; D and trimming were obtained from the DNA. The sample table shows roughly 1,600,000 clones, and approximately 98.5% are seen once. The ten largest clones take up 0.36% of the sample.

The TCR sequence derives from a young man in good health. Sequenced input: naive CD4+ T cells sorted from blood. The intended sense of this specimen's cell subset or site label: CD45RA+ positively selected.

This receptor has the CDR3 CASSDQGLAQYF. The DNA sequence is TGTGCCAGCAGTGACCAGGGTTTAGCGCAGTACTTC. This receptor chain uses TRBV25-1 and TRBJ2-7; the D region possibly corresponds to TRBD1 (5 bases align). V and J are truncated by 3 bases and 9 bases respectively, leaving an intervening sequence of 12 bases. The CDR3 runs 12 residues from the cysteine to the phenylalanine. Only the CDR3 part of the read is kept: 36 bases, read in frame from the first base. CDR1 and CDR2 (MGHDK, SYGVNS) derive from the germline V gene.